The TCR beta chain described here comes from a study of T-cell memory formation after mild COVID-19. Per germline, CDR1 LGHNA and CDR2 YNFKEQ. V gave up 3 bases and J gave up 4 bases; unmatched junction bases: 4. The CDR3 contains 14 residues. Using constant-segment primers, 5'RACE produced TCR alpha and TCR beta cDNA libraries carrying sample barcodes and UMIs. TCRdb analysed the 5' RACE reads with MiXCR anew, one entry per CDR3 protein. The sample records more than 10,000 distinct CDR3 sequences, around 15% being singletons. Sequencing input: PBMCs or a T cell subset sorted from them (not recorded which). The clonotype was recovered from a man aged 18 to 29 who had mild COVID-19 (a few samples of this study predate the infection). Cell type and time point are not known. The chain uses TRBV4-2 and TRBJ2-3; 7 bases match TRBD2. The CDR3 DNA is TGTGCCAGCAGCCAGGAGGGAGGGGCAGATACGCAGTATTTT. Translated, it gives CASSQEGGADTQYF.